The rows below give T cell receptor beta chains drawn from one sample of a study of regulatory T cells in long-lasting Graves disease. MiXCR was run by TCRdb on the multiplex PCR reads, yielding one entry per CDR3 protein. The repertoire holds approximately 400,000 distinct CDR3 sequences, with approximately 15% as singletons. These data are also associated with another study on T cells in Graves' hyperthyroidism and ophthalmopathy.

The sequences come from peripheral blood mononuclear cells (PBMCs), collected at new diagnosis, from a patient treated with antithyroid drugs. All receptors come from a woman aged 40 to 55 with Graves disease. The CDR3 runs from the conserved cysteine through the conserved F or W. Some rows have no size entry. The others give once, few or many, or a class for an expanded clone.

abundance: few; j_gene: TRBJ2-5; v_gene: TRBV19; CDR3aa: CASSQTSGRRRKTQYF
abundance: NA; j_gene: TRBJ1-5; v_gene: TRBV7-6; CDR3aa: CASSPRPGNQPQHF
abundance: few; j_gene: TRBJ2-1; v_gene: TRBV24-1; CDR3aa: CATRGLADYNEQFF
abundance: few; j_gene: TRBJ1-2; v_gene: TRBV6-5; CDR3aa: CASSYSNPRTGTGYTF
abundance: NA; j_gene: TRBJ2-7; v_gene: TRBV3-1; CDR3aa: CASSQDLSGRAGGSYEQYF
abundance: many; j_gene: TRBJ2-5; v_gene: TRBV7-2; CDR3aa: CASSLVYGGLSGETQYF
abundance: NA; j_gene: TRBJ1-2; v_gene: TRBV30; CDR3aa: CAWSFGTRDGYTF
abundance: few; j_gene: TRBJ2-3; v_gene: TRBV19; CDR3aa: CASSSAGRSGSLTDTQYF
abundance: many; j_gene: TRBJ2-2; v_gene: TRBV27; CDR3aa: CASSPTNTGELFF
abundance: many; j_gene: TRBJ2-7; v_gene: TRBV28; CDR3aa: CASRRQGSFFYEQYF
abundance: many; j_gene: TRBJ2-7; v_gene: TRBV12-3/TRBV12-4; CDR3aa: CASSLGTSDYEQYF
abundance: few; j_gene: TRBJ2-1; v_gene: TRBV10-2; CDR3aa: CASSGTSGSYNGQFF
abundance: few; j_gene: TRBJ1-2; v_gene: TRBV6-1; CDR3aa: CASSGNPRGYGYTF
abundance: many; j_gene: TRBJ2-1; v_gene: TRBV28; CDR3aa: CASSLGTGGSLYNEQFF
abundance: NA; j_gene: TRBJ2-1; v_gene: TRBV6-2/TRBV6-3; CDR3aa: CASSTTGVRLGSNNEQFF
abundance: many; j_gene: TRBJ2-3; v_gene: TRBV19; CDR3aa: CASSTQHTDTQYF
abundance: many; j_gene: TRBJ1-2; v_gene: TRBV9; CDR3aa: CASSVGGANYGYTF
abundance: many; j_gene: TRBJ2-1; v_gene: TRBV30; CDR3aa: CAWSVFGAAYNEQFF
abundance: NA; j_gene: TRBJ2-1; v_gene: TRBV13; CDR3aa: CASNTGTSGLNEQFF
abundance: NA; j_gene: TRBJ2-6; v_gene: TRBV3-1; CDR3aa: CASSQDLFGTGAPGANVLTF
abundance: many; j_gene: TRBJ1-1; v_gene: TRBV2; CDR3aa: CASSDRTGGTEAFF
abundance: many; j_gene: TRBJ1-1; v_gene: TRBV9; CDR3aa: CASSRSVNTEAFF
abundance: NA; j_gene: TRBJ1-2; v_gene: TRBV30; CDR3aa: CAWSVASNYGYTF
abundance: NA; j_gene: TRBJ2-7; v_gene: TRBV19; CDR3aa: CASTEGTGNEQYF
abundance: many; j_gene: TRBJ2-5; v_gene: TRBV7-2; CDR3aa: CASSSYWETQYF
abundance: many; j_gene: TRBJ2-7; v_gene: TRBV15; CDR3aa: CATSRGHIEQYF
abundance: many; j_gene: TRBJ2-1; v_gene: TRBV28; CDR3aa: CASSLPAFPSEGSGSWNEQFF
abundance: NA; j_gene: TRBJ1-4; v_gene: TRBV5-1; CDR3aa: CASSTETGRGEKLFF
abundance: many; j_gene: TRBJ1-6; v_gene: TRBV28; CDR3aa: CASSLEGSWRSPLHF
abundance: NA; j_gene: TRBJ2-3; v_gene: TRBV18; CDR3aa: CASSQETGTDTQYF
abundance: few; j_gene: TRBJ2-3; v_gene: TRBV6-2/TRBV6-3; CDR3aa: CASGILMGATDTQYF
abundance: NA; j_gene: TRBJ2-2; v_gene: TRBV4-3; CDR3aa: CASSQDRRGRVCSCTGELFF
abundance: many; j_gene: TRBJ2-3; v_gene: TRBV6-2/TRBV6-3; CDR3aa: CASSYEGLRTDTQYF
abundance: many; j_gene: TRBJ1-6; v_gene: TRBV12-3/TRBV12-4; CDR3aa: CASSGGQGGSPLHF
abundance: few; j_gene: TRBJ1-3; v_gene: TRBV5-1; CDR3aa: CASSLAGPISGNTIYF
abundance: many; j_gene: TRBJ2-2; v_gene: TRBV7-9; CDR3aa: CASSLTMNTGELFF
abundance: many; j_gene: TRBJ2-2; v_gene: TRBV20-1; CDR3aa: CSARATTRTDTGELFF
abundance: few; j_gene: TRBJ2-7; v_gene: TRBV12-3/TRBV12-4; CDR3aa: CASSSSTTGRTPYEQYF
abundance: few; j_gene: TRBJ2-6; v_gene: TRBV5-1; CDR3aa: CASSFWGQSGANVLTF
abundance: many; j_gene: TRBJ2-7; v_gene: TRBV28; CDR3aa: CASSLRDRGMYEQYF
abundance: NA; j_gene: TRBJ1-5; v_gene: TRBV6-1; CDR3aa: CASSPQDGGQPQHF
abundance: many; j_gene: TRBJ1-2; v_gene: TRBV28; CDR3aa: CASSFQGNYGYTF
abundance: many; j_gene: TRBJ2-7; v_gene: TRBV20-1; CDR3aa: CSARDRLGIPYEQYF
abundance: many; j_gene: TRBJ2-4; v_gene: TRBV12-3/TRBV12-4; CDR3aa: CASSHPGQAKNIQYF
abundance: many; j_gene: TRBJ2-7; v_gene: TRBV11-2; CDR3aa: CASSLASSDYEQYF
abundance: NA; j_gene: TRBJ2-3; v_gene: TRBV29-1; CDR3aa: CSVFMMSGGTDTQYF
abundance: many; j_gene: TRBJ2-1; v_gene: TRBV12-3/TRBV12-4; CDR3aa: CASSLERSSYNEQFF
abundance: many; j_gene: TRBJ1-6; v_gene: TRBV12-3/TRBV12-4; CDR3aa: CASSPLGGLYNSPLHF
abundance: NA; j_gene: TRBJ2-1; v_gene: TRBV6-9; CDR3aa: CASSSTGIGNEQFF
abundance: NA; j_gene: TRBJ2-3; v_gene: TRBV24-1; CDR3aa: CATSDLAQGDTDTQYF
abundance: many; j_gene: TRBJ2-3; v_gene: TRBV28; CDR3aa: CASKERLAGDTQYF